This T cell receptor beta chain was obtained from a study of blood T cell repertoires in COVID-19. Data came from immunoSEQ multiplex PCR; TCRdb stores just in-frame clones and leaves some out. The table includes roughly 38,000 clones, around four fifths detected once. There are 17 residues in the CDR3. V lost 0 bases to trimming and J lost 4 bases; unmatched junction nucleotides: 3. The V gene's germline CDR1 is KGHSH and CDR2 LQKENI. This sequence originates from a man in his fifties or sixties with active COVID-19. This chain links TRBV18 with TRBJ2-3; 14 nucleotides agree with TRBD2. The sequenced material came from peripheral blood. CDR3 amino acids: CASSPPGGLAGADTQYF. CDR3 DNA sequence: TGTGCCAGCTCACCACCGGGGGGACTAGCGGGGGCAGATACGCAGTATTTT.